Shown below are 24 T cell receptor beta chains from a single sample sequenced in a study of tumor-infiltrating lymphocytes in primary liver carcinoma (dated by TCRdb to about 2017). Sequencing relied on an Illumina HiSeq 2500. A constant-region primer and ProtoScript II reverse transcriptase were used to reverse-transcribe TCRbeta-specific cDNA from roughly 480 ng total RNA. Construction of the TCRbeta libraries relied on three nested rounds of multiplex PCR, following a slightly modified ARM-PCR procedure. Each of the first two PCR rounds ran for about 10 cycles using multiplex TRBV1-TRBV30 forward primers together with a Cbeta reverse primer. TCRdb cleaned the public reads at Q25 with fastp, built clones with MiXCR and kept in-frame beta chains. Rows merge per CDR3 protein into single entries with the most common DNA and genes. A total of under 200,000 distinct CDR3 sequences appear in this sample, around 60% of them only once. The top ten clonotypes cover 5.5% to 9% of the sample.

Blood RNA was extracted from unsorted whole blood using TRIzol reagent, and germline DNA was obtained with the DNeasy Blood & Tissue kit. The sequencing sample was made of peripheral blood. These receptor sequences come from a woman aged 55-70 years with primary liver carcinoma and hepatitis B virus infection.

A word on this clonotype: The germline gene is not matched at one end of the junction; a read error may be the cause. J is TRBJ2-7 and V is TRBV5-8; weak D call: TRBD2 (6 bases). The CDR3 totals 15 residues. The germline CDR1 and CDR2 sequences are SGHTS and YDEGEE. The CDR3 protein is CTSSWVTAGEDEQYF. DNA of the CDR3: TGTACCAGCAGCTGGGTGACAGCGGGCGAAGACGAGCAGTACTTC.

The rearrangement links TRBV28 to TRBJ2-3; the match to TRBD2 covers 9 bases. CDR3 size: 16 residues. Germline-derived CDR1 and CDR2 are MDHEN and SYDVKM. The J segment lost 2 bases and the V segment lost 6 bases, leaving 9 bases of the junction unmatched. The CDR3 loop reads CASRPGTSSFTDTQYF. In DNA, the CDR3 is TGTGCCAGCAGACCGGGGACTAGCAGTTTCACAGATACGCAGTATTTT.

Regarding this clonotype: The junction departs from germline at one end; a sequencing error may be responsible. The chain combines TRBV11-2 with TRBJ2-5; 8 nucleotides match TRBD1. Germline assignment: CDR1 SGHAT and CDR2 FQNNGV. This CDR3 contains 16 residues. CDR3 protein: CDSSLGTQGVPETRYF. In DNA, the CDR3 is TGTGACAGCAGCTTAGGTACACAGGGGGTCCCAGAGACCCGGTACTTC.

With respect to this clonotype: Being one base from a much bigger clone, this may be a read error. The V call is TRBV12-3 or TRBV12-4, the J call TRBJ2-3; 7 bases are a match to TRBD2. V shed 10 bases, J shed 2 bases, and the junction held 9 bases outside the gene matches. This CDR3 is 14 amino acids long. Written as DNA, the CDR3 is TGTGCCACCAATGGGCGGGAGATCACAGATACGCAGTATTTT. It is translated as CATNGREITDTQYF.

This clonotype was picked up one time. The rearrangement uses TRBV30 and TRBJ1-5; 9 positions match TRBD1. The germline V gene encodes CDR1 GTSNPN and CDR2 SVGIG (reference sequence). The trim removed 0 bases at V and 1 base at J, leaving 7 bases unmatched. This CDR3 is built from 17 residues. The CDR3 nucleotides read TGTGCCTGGAGTGTGGGACAGGGCACAATAAGCAATCAGCCCCAGCATTTT. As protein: CAWSVGQGTISNQPQHF.

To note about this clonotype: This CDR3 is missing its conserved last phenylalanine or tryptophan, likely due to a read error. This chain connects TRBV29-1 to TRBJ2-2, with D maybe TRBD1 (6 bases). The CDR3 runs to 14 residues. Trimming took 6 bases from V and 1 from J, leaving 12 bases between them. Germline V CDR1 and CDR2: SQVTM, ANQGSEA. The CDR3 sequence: CSVTGLLNTGELFL. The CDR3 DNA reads TGCAGCGTAACAGGGCTTCTGAACACCGGGGAGCTGTTTCTT.

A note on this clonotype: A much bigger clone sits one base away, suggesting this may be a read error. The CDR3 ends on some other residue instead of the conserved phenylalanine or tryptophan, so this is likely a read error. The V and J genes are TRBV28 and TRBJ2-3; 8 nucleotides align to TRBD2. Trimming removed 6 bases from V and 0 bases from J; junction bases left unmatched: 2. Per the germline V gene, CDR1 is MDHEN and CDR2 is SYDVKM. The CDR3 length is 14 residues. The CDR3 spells CASSLAGSTDTQYS. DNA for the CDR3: TGTGCCAGCAGCTTAGCGGGGAGCACAGATACGCAGTATTCT.

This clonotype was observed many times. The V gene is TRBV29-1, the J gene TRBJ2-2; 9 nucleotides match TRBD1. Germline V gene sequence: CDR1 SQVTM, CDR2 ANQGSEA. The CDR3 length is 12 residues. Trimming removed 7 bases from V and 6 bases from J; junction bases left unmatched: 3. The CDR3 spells CSGQGDPGELFF. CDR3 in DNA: TGCAGCGGACAGGGGGACCCCGGGGAGCTGTTTTTT.

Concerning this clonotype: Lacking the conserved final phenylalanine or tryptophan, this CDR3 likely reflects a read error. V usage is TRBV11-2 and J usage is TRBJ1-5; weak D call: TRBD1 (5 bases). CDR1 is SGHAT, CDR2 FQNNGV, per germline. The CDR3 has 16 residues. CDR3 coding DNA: TGTGTCAGCAACTTAAGGTCTCGACAGACCAATCAGCCCCAGCATCTT. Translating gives CVSNLRSRQTNQPQHL.

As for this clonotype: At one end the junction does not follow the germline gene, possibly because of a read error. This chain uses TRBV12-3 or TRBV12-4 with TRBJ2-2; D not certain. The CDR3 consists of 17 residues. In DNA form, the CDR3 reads TGTGCCAGCAGTCGGGTATCCGACCCCCTTAACACCGAGGAGCTGTTTTTT. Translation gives CASSRVSDPLNTEELFF.

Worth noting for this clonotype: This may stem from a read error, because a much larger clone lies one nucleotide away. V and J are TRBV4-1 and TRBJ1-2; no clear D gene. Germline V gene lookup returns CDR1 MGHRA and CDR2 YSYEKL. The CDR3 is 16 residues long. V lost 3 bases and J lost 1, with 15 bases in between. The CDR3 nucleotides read TGCGCCAGCAGCCACATGTCTGGGGTCCTTAACTATGGCTACACCTTC. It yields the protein CASSHMSGVLNYGYTF.

CDR3 sequence reads: CASRGGQSQETQYF. CDR3 nucleotides: TGTGCCAGCAGGGGGGGACAGAGCCAAGAGACCCAGTACTTC. The genes are TRBV2 and TRBJ2-5, with D possibly matching TRBD1 (7 bases). The CDR3 has 14 amino acids. Trimming shortened V by 6 bases and J by 1 base, and 12 bases separated the two germline ends. CDR1 is SNHLY, CDR2 FYNNEI, per germline.

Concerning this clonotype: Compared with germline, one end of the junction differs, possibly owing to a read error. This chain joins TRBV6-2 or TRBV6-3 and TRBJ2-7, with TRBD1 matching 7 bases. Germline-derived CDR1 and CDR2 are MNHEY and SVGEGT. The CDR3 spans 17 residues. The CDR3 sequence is CASSYSNTRGNAYEQYF. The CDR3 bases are TGTGCCAGCAGTTACTCGAACACCAGGGGGAACGCGTACGAGCAATACTTC.

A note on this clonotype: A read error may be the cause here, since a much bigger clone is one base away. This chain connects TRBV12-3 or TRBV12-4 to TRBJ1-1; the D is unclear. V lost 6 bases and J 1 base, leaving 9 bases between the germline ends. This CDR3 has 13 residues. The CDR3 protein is CASSARQNTEAFF. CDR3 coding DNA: TGTGCCAGCAGCGCTCGACAGAACACTGAAGCTTTCTTT.

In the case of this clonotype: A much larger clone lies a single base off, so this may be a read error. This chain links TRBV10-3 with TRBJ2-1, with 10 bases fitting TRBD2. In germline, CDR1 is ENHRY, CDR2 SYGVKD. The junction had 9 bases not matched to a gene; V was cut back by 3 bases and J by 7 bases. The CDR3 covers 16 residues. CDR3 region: CAISDMTSGWSNEQFF. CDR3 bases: TGTGCCATCAGTGATATGACTAGCGGGTGGAGTAATGAGCAGTTCTTC.

The CDR3 sequence is CASSLIHGREENTEAFF. The DNA of the CDR3 is TGCGCCAGCAGCTTGATTCATGGTCGAGAGGAGAACACTGAAGCTTTCTTT. This rearrangement joins TRBV5-1 to TRBJ1-1, with D hard to call. Germline loops: CDR1 SGHRS, CDR2 YFSETQ. Trimming left V 1 base short and J 1 base short, with 17 bases between. This CDR3 contains 17 residues.

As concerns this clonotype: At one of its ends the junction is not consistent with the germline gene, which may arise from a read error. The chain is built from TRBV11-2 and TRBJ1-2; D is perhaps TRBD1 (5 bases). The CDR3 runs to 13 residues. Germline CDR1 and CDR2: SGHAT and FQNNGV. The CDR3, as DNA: TGTGCCAGTAGCCTAGGGGATAACTATGGCTATAACTTC. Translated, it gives CASSLGDNYGYNF.

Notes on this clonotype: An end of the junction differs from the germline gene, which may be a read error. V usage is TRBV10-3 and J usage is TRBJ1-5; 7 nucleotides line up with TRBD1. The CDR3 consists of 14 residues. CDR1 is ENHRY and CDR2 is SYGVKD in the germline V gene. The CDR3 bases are TGTGCCATCAGTGATAGGGGGCGAGGGCAGCCCCGGCATTTT. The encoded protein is CAISDRGRGQPRHF.

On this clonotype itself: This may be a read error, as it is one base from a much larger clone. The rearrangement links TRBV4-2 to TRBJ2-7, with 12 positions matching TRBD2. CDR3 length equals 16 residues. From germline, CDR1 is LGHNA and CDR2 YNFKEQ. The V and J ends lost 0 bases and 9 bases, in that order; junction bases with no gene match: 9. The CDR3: CASSQDRTSGNNVQYF. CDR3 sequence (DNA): TGTGCCAGCAGCCAAGATAGGACTAGCGGGAACAACGTGCAGTACTTC.

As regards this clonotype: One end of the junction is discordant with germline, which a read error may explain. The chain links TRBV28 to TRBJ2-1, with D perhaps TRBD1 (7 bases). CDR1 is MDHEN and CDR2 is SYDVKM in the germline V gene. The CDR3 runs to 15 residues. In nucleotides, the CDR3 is TGTGCCAGCAGTTTTTTCCCAATCCGGGACAGCGGGTTCCTCTTC. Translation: CASSFFPIRDSGFLF.

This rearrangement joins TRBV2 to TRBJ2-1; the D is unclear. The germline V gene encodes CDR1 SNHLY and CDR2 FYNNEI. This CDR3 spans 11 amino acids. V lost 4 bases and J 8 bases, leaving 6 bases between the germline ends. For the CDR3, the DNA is TGTGCCAGCAGTGCACAGTATGAGCAGTTCTTC. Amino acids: CASSAQYEQFF.

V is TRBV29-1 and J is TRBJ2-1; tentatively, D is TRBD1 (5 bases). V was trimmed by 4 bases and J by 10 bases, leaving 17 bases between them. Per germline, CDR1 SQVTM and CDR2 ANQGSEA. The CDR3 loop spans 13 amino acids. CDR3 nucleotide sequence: TGCAGCGTTGTTGGCGGACAAATCTACGAGCAGTTCTTC. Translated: CSVVGGQIYEQFF.

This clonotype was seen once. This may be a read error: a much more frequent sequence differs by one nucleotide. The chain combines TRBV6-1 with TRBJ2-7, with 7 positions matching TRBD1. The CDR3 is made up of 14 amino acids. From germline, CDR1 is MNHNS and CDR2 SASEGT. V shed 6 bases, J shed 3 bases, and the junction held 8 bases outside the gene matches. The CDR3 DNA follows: TGTGCCAGCAGGAGGGGGCCCAGTTGCTACGAGCAGTACTTC. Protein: CASRRGPSCYEQYF.

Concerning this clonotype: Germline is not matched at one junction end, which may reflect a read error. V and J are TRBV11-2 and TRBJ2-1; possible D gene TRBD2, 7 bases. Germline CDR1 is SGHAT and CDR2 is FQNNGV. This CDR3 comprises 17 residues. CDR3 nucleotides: TGTGCCAACAGCTCCCGGGGGGCGCGCACCATGGACAATGAGCAGTTCTTC. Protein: CANSSRGARTMDNEQFF.